Reported below is one T cell receptor (beta chain). The antigen remains unidentified. Trimming left V 3 bases short and J 5 bases short, with 13 bases between. CDR1 and CDR2 (germline): SGHTA, FQGTGA. The CDR3 is 14 amino acids. Researchers tagged individual cDNA molecules with unique molecular identifiers. TCRdb recomputed calls from the 5' RACE reads with MiXCR, one row per CDR3 protein. Of about 100,000 distinct CDR3 sequences in the sample, around 10% are singletons; the top ten hold under 9%. The data stem from a study of early T cells in non-severe SARS-CoV-2 infection. Whole-study results and caveats: Reliance on VDJdb matching favored anti-spike CD8 responses; private and CD4 specificities were missed.

This receptor was taken from an adult who was a healthcare worker with PCR-confirmed SARS-CoV-2 infection or an uninfected control (not recorded which). This sequence joins TRBV7-3 and TRBJ1-1; D is possibly TRBD1 (5 bases). Sequenced material: whole blood. The CDR3 DNA is TGTGCCAGCAGCTTGGGGGGAGTAGGTACTGAAGCTTTCTTT. This translates into CASSLGGVGTEAFF.